This entry features one T cell receptor beta chain sequence. Its specificity is unknown. Trimming removed 2 bases from V and 5 bases from J; junction bases left unmatched: 6. Germline CDR1 GTSNPN, CDR2 SVGIG (reference sequence). CDR3 length: 14 residues. The data derive from a study of cytotoxic CD8 clonotypes in ibrutinib-treated CLL. Overall study: Of a cohort that held some eleven relapsed/refractory and some 14 treatment-naive patients, some 17 were IGHV unmutated. There were, on average, approximately 260,000 productive templates and tens of thousands of productive rearrangements per sample.

The data were produced by immunoSEQ multiplex PCR, yet TCRdb's version contains in-frame clones alone and is incomplete. The repertoire includes 70,000 to 80,000 clones, 75% to 85% of them detected once, and around 7.6% sits in the top ten. Overall study findings and caveats: Clonality (at baseline) was higher than in age-matched healthy donors and tracked circulating CD8+ T-cell counts.

The clonotype originates from a human donor with chronic lymphocytic leukemia. The source was PBMCs, collected at disease progression, from a patient treated with ibrutinib. V usage is TRBV30 and J usage is TRBJ2-5; 9 bases agree with TRBD2. CDR3 loop: CAWSRGLASETQYF. In DNA, the CDR3 is TGTGCCTGGAGTAGGGGACTAGCTAGTGAGACCCAGTACTTC.